This T cell receptor beta chain came from a study of blood T cell repertoires in COVID-19 (dated by TCRdb to about 2020). Study-wide context: Samples from collaborators originated in the United States, Italy and Spain and spanned both the acute and convalescent phases of COVID-19. The repertoires were released in a freely available public database intended as a resource for research on the immune response to SARS-CoV-2. The samples were drawn from the first 160 participants of the ongoing ImmuneRACE study and from more than 1,000 subjects provided by 6 global collaborators. A de-identified subject ID, COVID-19 status, age in years and sex were almost always included in the sample metadata. The material from the prospective study consisted of cDNA or gDNA derived from T cells, B-cell-depleted T cells, or PBMCs. Deeply sampled blood TCRbeta repertoires from subjects exposed to, actively infected with, or recovered from COVID-19 were included in the dataset. Where available, HLA class I and class II types were taken from metadata supplied by the sample provider and were not determined by assay-based typing.

The immunoSEQ Assay, a bias-controlled multiplex PCR, was used to amplify TCRbeta CDR3 regions from genomic DNA. Per the authors' processing: The number of nucleated cells in each sample was estimated from the amplification of reference gene primers within the assay. To quantify the absolute abundance of each unique TCRbeta CDR3 rearrangement, sequence reads were collapsed and filtered. Productive Simpson clonality was computed per sample as the square root of Simpson's diversity index over productive rearrangements. TCRdb stores this immuneACCESS table with in-frame sequences only. Part of the clones is absent; in the studies checked, under half of the shortfall reflects unresolved V genes, and no reason is known for the rest. V and J calls and clone size follow that table, whereas D and trimming were derived from the DNA. The sample includes roughly 480,000 clones, with approximately 89% observed a single time. The ten most abundant clones make up about 1% of the sample.

The investigation overall reported the following: Clinical and demographic metadata were provided uncurated, with the amount varying by source and participant.

Spanning cysteine to phenylalanine, the CDR3 consists of 14 amino acids. Only CDR3 DNA remains: 42 bases, in frame from the first base. After removal of 2 bases from V and 6 bases from J, the junction retains 6 bases not matched to a gene. CDR1 and CDR2 were assigned from the germline V gene as SGHDT and YYEEEE. A remark on this clone: Its antigen target is currently unknown. Base-call qualities are not available, and no considerably larger clone is one nucleotide away.

One collaborating source in Seattle enrolled patients during active infection and followed them longitudinally through the course of disease. Each collaborating institution followed its own protocols to collect whole blood in K2EDTA tubes. For TCRbeta analysis, collaborators shipped samples in one of three forms: frozen whole blood, isolated PBMCs, or DNA extracted from either of those sample types. The sequence came from a man younger than 35 with COVID-19, enrolled during active disease. Sequenced sample: peripheral blood. The chain joins TRBV5-6 to TRBJ2-7; 9 junctional bases match TRBD1. The nucleotide sequence is TGTGCCAGCAGCTTATTCGGGACAGGGAGCGAGCAGTACTTC. Its protein is CASSLFGTGSEQYF.